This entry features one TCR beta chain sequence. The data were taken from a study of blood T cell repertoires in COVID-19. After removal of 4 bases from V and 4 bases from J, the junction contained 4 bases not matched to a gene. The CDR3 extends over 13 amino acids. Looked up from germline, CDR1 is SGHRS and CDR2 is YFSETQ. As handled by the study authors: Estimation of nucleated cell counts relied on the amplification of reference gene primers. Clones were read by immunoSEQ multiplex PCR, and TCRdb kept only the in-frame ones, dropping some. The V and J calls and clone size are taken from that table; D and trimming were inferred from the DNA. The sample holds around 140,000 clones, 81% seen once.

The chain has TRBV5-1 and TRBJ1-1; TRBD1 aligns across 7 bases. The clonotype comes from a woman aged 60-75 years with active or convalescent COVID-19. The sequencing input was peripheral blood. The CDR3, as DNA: TGCGCCAGCAGCATCTCAGGGGGCACTGAAGCTTTCTTT. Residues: CASSISGGTEAFF. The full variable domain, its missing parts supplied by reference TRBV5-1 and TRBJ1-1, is KAGVTQTPRYLIKTRGQQVTLSCSPISGHRSVSWYQQTPGQGLQFLFEYFSETQRNKGNFPGRFSGRQFSNSRSEMNVSTLELGDSALYLCASSISGGTEAFFGQGTRLTVV.